This TCR beta chain was recorded in a study of tumor-infiltrating lymphocytes in primary liver carcinoma. cDNA specific to TCR beta was made from around 530 ng of total RNA, with a constant-region primer employed for priming. Construction of TCR beta libraries relied on three successive nested multiplex PCR rounds employing slightly modified ARM-PCR. Investigators reported that the first two PCR rounds, at 10 to 11 cycles each, used TRBV1-TRBV30 forward primers with a C-beta reverse primer. TCRdb analysed the multiplex PCR reads with MiXCR anew, one entry per CDR3 protein. The table records about 320,000 distinct CDR3 sequences, almost 60% of them present only once. For this clonotype: This may stem from a read error, because a much larger clone lies one nucleotide away.

The CDR3 totals 13 residues. CDR1 SGHAT and CDR2 FQNNGV come from the germline V gene. The V and J ends lost 1 base and 6 bases respectively, with 8 bases between them. Alongside blood RNA obtained from unsorted whole blood, germline DNA was also extracted. Sequencing was carried out using peripheral blood. The receptor was derived from a woman in her 30s with primary liver carcinoma and hepatitis B virus infection. The chain joins TRBV11-2 to TRBJ2-3; D uncertain. The CDR3: CASSLGLGDTQYF. CDR3 sequence (DNA): TGTGCCAGCAGCTTAGGCCTTGGGGATACGCAGTATTTT. Complete variable domain (other parts from reference TRBV11-2 and TRBJ2-3): EAGVAQSPRYKIIEKRQSVAFWCNPISGHATLYWYQQILGQGPKLLIQFQNNGVVDDSQLPKDRFSAERLKGVDSTLKIQPAKLEDSAVYLCASSLGLGDTQYFGPGTRLTVL.